The present TCR beta chain was sequenced within a study of beta chain features in type 1 diabetes. About the study: The patients were much like the healthy donors in age, gender and cell yields.

Reverse transcription of all isolated RNA meant that expressed TCRB transcripts were sequenced. Measured with immunoSEQ multiplex PCR; TCRdb has only the in-frame clones, and not every one. The table has 150,000 to 180,000 clones, 11% seen once; the top ten hold about 2.1%. The sample holds one count of this clone. The V gene's germline CDR1 is SGDLS and CDR2 YYNGEE. This CDR3 has 16 amino acids. J was trimmed by 7 bases and V by 4 bases; bases with no gene match: 12. This receptor was taken from a man between 18 and 35 years old in good health. The sequencing sample was made of central memory CD4+ T cells from blood. The V and J genes are TRBV9 and TRBJ2-7, with TRBD1 matching 12 bases. The CDR3 sequence is CASSPHLGQGAGEQYF. The DNA for the CDR3 is TGTGCCAGCAGCCCCCACCTGGGACAGGGGGCGGGGGAGCAGTACTTC. The complete variable domain, with remaining parts taken from reference TRBV9 and TRBJ2-7, reads DSGVTQTPKHLITATGQRVTLRCSPRSGDLSVYWYQQSLDQGLQFLIQYYNGEERAKGNILERFSAQQFPDLHSELNLSSLELGDSALYFCASSPHLGQGAGEQYFGPGTRLTVT.